The 2 T cell receptor beta chains presented below share a single source sample, sequenced in a study of cytomegalovirus exposure and HLA in healthy donors. The study ran its PCR with 60 Vbeta and 13 Jbeta primers. The assay was immunoSEQ multiplex PCR, and TCRdb's table has in-frame clones only and misses some. The sample lists 150,000 to 200,000 clones; 84% were seen once. Sequencing input: PBMCs. The source is a man aged 18 to 29 in good health and CMV-seronegative.

This chain links TRBV6-1 with TRBJ2-1; possible D gene TRBD2, 5 bases. Per germline, CDR1 MNHNS and CDR2 SASEGT. Trimming stripped 1 base from V and 4 bases from J, with 11 bases between. The CDR3 contains 15 residues. This chain's CDR3 is CASSEGASRYNEQFF. The CDR3 nucleotides are TGTGCCAGCAGTGAAGGGGCTAGCCGTTACAATGAGCAGTTCTTC.

With respect to this clone: At one of its ends the junction is not consistent with the germline gene, which may arise from a read error. V gene TRBV7-2 combines with J gene TRBJ1-6; D call uncertain. The V gene's germline CDR1 is SGHTA and CDR2 FQGNSA. The CDR3 covers 11 residues. The CDR3 spells CASSLDGGWFF. The CDR3 DNA sequence: TGTGCCAGCAGCCTCGACGGCGGTTGGTTCTTC. The variable domain in full, with the rest retrieved from reference TRBV7-2 and TRBJ1-6, is GAGVSQSPSNKVTEKGKDVELRCDPISGHTALYWYRQSLGQGLEFLIYFQGNSAPDKSGLPSDRFSAERTGGSVSTLTIQRTQQEDSAVYLCASSLDGGWFFGNGTRLTVT.